Reported below is one TCR beta chain. The data originate from a study of blood T cell repertoires in COVID-19. Study processing details: Nucleated cell number was recorded as an estimate derived from reference gene primer amplification. Sequencing used immunoSEQ multiplex PCR; TCRdb keeps in-frame clones, though not all of them. Clone size and the V and J calls come from that table; the DNA yielded D and trimming. The repertoire holds tens of thousands of clones, with roughly 79% as singletons. Sequencing was carried out using peripheral blood. The clonotype comes from a human donor in a cohort sampled during active COVID-19.

The DNA of the CDR3 is TGTGCCAGCAGTTACTCGGCTAGCGGGGGGGCGAATGAGCAGTTCTTC. It specifies CASSYSASGGANEQFF. The chain combines TRBV6-5 with TRBJ2-1; 12 positions match TRBD2. J gave up 7 bases and V 0 bases, and 4 bases lay outside the gene matches. The germline V gene has CDR1 MNHEY and CDR2 SVGAGI. The CDR3 loop spans 16 amino acids.